The text below deals with one T cell receptor (beta chain). Cohort 3 donors counted as recovered after two negative PCRs, clearance, or resolved symptoms. The record originates from a study of blood T cell repertoires in COVID-19. Study-level information: Acute and convalescent COVID-19 specimens originated in the United States, Italy and Spain.

The assay was immunoSEQ multiplex PCR, and TCRdb's table has in-frame clones only and misses some. This table has hundreds of thousands of clones, over 85% appearing once. The germline V gene encodes CDR1 SGHTA and CDR2 FQGNSA. The trim removed 8 bases at V and 11 bases at J, leaving 8 bases unmatched. The CDR3 loop spans 13 amino acids. The sequence derives from a man aged 55 to 70 who had recovered from COVID-19. The sequenced material came from PBMCs or T cells enriched from blood (not recorded which). The rearrangement uses TRBV7-2 and TRBJ1-4, with 10 bases aligning to TRBD1. CDR3 sequence: CASGTGAIEKLFF. The CDR3 nucleotides read TGTGCCAGCGGGACAGGGGCTATTGAGAAACTGTTTTTT.